The entry below gives a single T cell receptor (beta chain) sequence along with its context. This clonotype was counted between two and nine times. Its antigen is currently not known. No per-base quality is available; no much larger clone lies one base away. This entry belongs to a study of human T cells and chemical hapten exposure (dated by TCRdb to about 2021). Background for the entire study: For sensitization, 2% DPC in acetone was applied to a 2 cm by 2 cm area of upper inner arm skin. Libraries were combined into a pool for sequencing, and differences in TCR yield between samples came mainly from small differences in library volumes within the pool. Patch testing on the upper back used Finn chambers containing 0.01% DPC, with scoring done after 6 days according to International Contact Dermatitis Research Group standards. Blood samples were taken from patients before sensitization (week 0) and then at 2, 6 and about 24 weeks after DPC sensitization. Peripheral blood TCR repertoire changes were tracked in vivo in alopecia patients during primary and secondary sensitization to the hapten diphenylcyclopropenone (DPC). The mostly female patient cohort included alopecia areata with under or over 50% scalp involvement, alopecia totalis and alopecia universalis. Weekly therapeutic DPC doses were additionally applied to the scalp of patients throughout the approximately 24-week study period. About 30 alopecia patients provided blood for TCR sequencing at one to four time points (pre-sensitization, 2, 6 and 24 weeks). The paper's findings and limits, for the study overall: The number of PT1 expanded TCRs positively correlated with patch test score, significant at thresholds 8, 16 and 32 but not 4. DPC sensitization did not change the number of TCRs with a frequency above 1 in 1000, and there was no evidence of changes in global repertoire structure. All patients had alopecia, a presumed autoimmune disease, so their immune response might differ from that of healthy individuals. Compared with pre-sensitization or healthy control sets, expanded TCRs formed significantly more large CDR3 similarity clusters, which is consistent with antigen-driven responses. Repeated subsampling changed both the strength of the expansion versus patch-test correlation and the threshold at which that correlation became significant.

Germline trimming amounts to 1 base on V and 2 bases on J, with 3 as the count of junction bases outside the gene matches. The cysteine opens and the phenylalanine closes a CDR3 of 17 amino acids. The kept DNA is CDR3 alone, 51 bases in frame from the first base. The method was RACE. This sample was sequenced with a NextSeq 500. During library preparation, unique molecular identifiers were attached to individual cDNA molecules so that TCRs could be counted quantitatively and reproducibly. From each blood RNA sample, both TCR alpha and TCR beta chains were sequenced. In the paper's pipeline: The median number of TCRs per sample was around 96,000, ranging from about 20,000 to 750,000. The Decombinator software suite was used to annotate the V, J and CDR3 of the TCR reads. Every sample was subsampled to the same number of TCRs (28,000) for the PS versus PT1 abundance plots. Expanded TCRs were defined as absent before sensitization and observed at least eight times at the 2-week time point. TCRdb reprocessed the public reads (quality trimming at Q25 with fastp, clone calling with MiXCR) and kept in-frame beta chains. Rows with a matching CDR3 protein are joined into one entry that keeps the most common DNA and genes. TCRdb assigned the V and J calls; the authors' analysis was not used. Counted in this sample were tens of thousands of distinct CDR3 sequences; roughly 13% of them appeared once. Around 5.7% of the sample lies in the top ten.

This specimen's time point label, per the study, means: patch test 3, about 24 weeks after DPC sensitization. The sample's treatment or condition label, decoded: therapeutic diphenylcyclopropenone sensitization with weekly scalp DPC. At every patch-test visit, the blood draw took place before the patch test was put on. Patients were considered eligible if aged 18 to 70, diagnosed with alopecia and deemed suitable for DPC therapy, and patients were excluded if pregnant. Total RNA was extracted from unfractionated whole blood that had been collected in Tempus Blood RNA tubes. The source is a woman in her fifties or sixties with alopecia areata. Some clones in this sample may be carry-over from other donors' samples. The specimen was whole blood, collected in connection with sensitization to the hapten diphenylcyclopropenone (DPC). The chain links TRBV12-3 or TRBV12-4 with TRBJ2-6; TRBD2 agrees with 9 junctional bases. For the CDR3, the sequence is CASSLEVAGAGANVLTF. Read as DNA, the sequence is TGTGCCAGCAGTTTAGAGGTAGCGGGAGCTGGGGCCAACGTCCTGACTTTC.